Described below is a single TCR beta chain sequence and its context. The entry originates in a study of control samples from healthy donors and cancer patients. Looked up from germline, CDR1 is MNHEY and CDR2 is SVGAGI. The CDR3 sequence is 14 residues long. V lost 2 bases, J lost 5 bases, and 11 bases lay in between. Generated by immunoSEQ multiplex PCR, the TCRdb table keeps only in-frame clones and is missing some. The sample contains 150,000 or so clones, around nine tenths of which appear only once. This TCR came from a man aged 25 to 40 in good health. Material: blood. The chain employs TRBV6-5 and TRBJ2-3; a weak D match, TRBD2 (5 bases). As DNA, the CDR3 is TGTGCCAGCAGTTACGGGCTAGCTAAAGATACGCAGTATTTT. Its protein product is CASSYGLAKDTQYF.